This record concerns one T cell receptor beta chain sequence. As yet, its antigen is unknown. A junction end diverges from the germline sequence, so it may reflect a read error. This entry belongs to a study of T cell repertoires in cytomegalovirus infection. Study in general: TCR beta signatures that were public indicated CMV infection and matching HLA type.

TCRdb recomputed calls from the reads with MiXCR, one row per CDR3 protein. In the table there are fewer than 550,000 distinct CDR3 sequences, approximately 10% of which are singletons. Points from the study as a whole: In two of eight donors, the top clonotype was HLA-C-restricted CMV-specific. Pooled public TCR beta family frequency picked out CMV carriers with the relevant HLA.

This TCR derives from a human donor in good health (CMV status not recorded). Some clones in this sample may be carry-over from other donors' samples. The source material was PBMCs.

The DNA of the CDR3 is TGTGCCAGCAGCCTTTGGGACAGGGATCAAGAAACCCAGTACTTC. It codes for CASSLWDRDQETQYF. V gene TRBV12-3 or TRBV12-4 combines with J gene TRBJ2-5, with TRBD1 identical over 9 bases. The length of the CDR3 is 15 residues.